This is a list of T cell receptor beta chains from one sample in a study of early T cells in non-severe SARS-CoV-2 infection. TCRdb reanalysed the 5' RACE reads using MiXCR and keeps one entry per CDR3 protein. This sample has roughly 99,000 distinct CDR3 sequences; over 9.5% occur once, and the top ten carry around 4.8%. Specimen: whole blood, collected at baseline. The receptors stem from an adult who was a healthcare worker with PCR-confirmed SARS-CoV-2 infection or an uninfected control (not recorded which). Both conserved end residues are part of each CDR3. Each record gives: J gene, V gene, D gene, clone size, CDR3 protein, CDR3 DNA. The D gene is left open where the match is weak. Part of the rows lack a size; the others show once, few, many or a class for expanded clones.

J gene: TRBJ2-5
V gene: TRBV7-8
D gene: TRBD2
clone size: once
CDR3 protein: CASSLAPGLAEQETQYF
CDR3 DNA: TGTGCCAGCAGCTTAGCACCTGGACTAGCGGAGCAAGAGACCCAGTACTTC

J gene: TRBJ2-5
V gene: TRBV29-1
D gene: TRBD1
clone size: many
CDR3 protein: CSVVVEQGEKTQYF
CDR3 DNA: TGCAGCGTCGTGGTAGAGCAGGGGGAAAAGACCCAGTACTTC

J gene: TRBJ2-2
V gene: TRBV12-3/TRBV12-4
D gene: TRBD1
clone size: many
CDR3 protein: CASSHNRGTGELFF
CDR3 DNA: TGTGCCAGCAGTCACAACAGGGGGACCGGGGAGCTGTTTTTT

J gene: TRBJ1-5
V gene: TRBV6-6
D gene: NA
clone size: NA
CDR3 protein: CASSLPGQPQHF
CDR3 DNA: TGTGCCAGCAGTTTGCCCGGACAGCCCCAGCATTTT

J gene: TRBJ1-1
V gene: TRBV12-3/TRBV12-4
D gene: TRBD1
clone size: NA
CDR3 protein: CANTGEDTEAFF
CDR3 DNA: TGTGCCAACACAGGGGAGGACACTGAAGCTTTCTTT

J gene: TRBJ2-5
V gene: TRBV28
D gene: TRBD2
clone size: few
CDR3 protein: CASSTRLAGPGTQYF
CDR3 DNA: TGTGCCAGCAGTACCCGACTAGCGGGTCCGGGGACCCAGTACTTC

J gene: TRBJ2-2
V gene: TRBV3-1
D gene: TRBD2
clone size: NA
CDR3 protein: CASSSQSGRAGELFF
CDR3 DNA: TGTGCCAGCAGCTCGCAAAGCGGGAGGGCCGGGGAGCTGTTTTTT

J gene: TRBJ1-4
V gene: TRBV28
D gene: NA
clone size: NA
CDR3 protein: CASSLDPRGEKLFF
CDR3 DNA: TGTGCCAGCAGTTTAGACCCCAGAGGCGAAAAACTGTTTTTT

J gene: TRBJ2-2
V gene: TRBV19
D gene: NA
clone size: NA
CDR3 protein: CASSIRRDNTGELFF
CDR3 DNA: TGTGCCAGTAGTATTCGCCGGGACAACACCGGGGAGCTGTTTTTT

J gene: TRBJ2-1
V gene: TRBV5-1
D gene: TRBD1
clone size: NA
CDR3 protein: CASSLAGQGPYEQFF
CDR3 DNA: TGCGCCAGCAGCTTAGCGGGACAGGGGCCCTATGAGCAGTTCTTC

J gene: TRBJ2-4
V gene: TRBV6-2/TRBV6-3
D gene: TRBD2
clone size: few
CDR3 protein: CASSYSIVGLAENIQYF
CDR3 DNA: TGTGCCAGCAGTTACTCGATAGTGGGCCTAGCGGAAAACATTCAGTACTTC